This is a list of T cell receptor beta chains from one sample in a study of T cell repertoires in cytomegalovirus infection. TCRdb independently ran MiXCR on the reads; one entry per CDR3 protein. The table includes a few hundred thousand distinct CDR3 sequences, less than 30% detected once. The sequencing sample was made of PBMCs. Receptors were obtained from a human donor in good health (CMV status not recorded). Some clones in this sample may be carry-over from other donors' samples. Both conserved end residues are part of each CDR3. The D gene is left open where the match is weak. The listing skips clone size in some rows; elsewhere it reads once, few, many or a size class.

NA	TRBV7-9	TRBD2	TRBJ2-1	CASSLGEGWYNEQFF	TGTGCCAGCAGCCTGGGGGAGGGCTGGTACAATGAGCAGTTCTTC
few	TRBV20-1	TRBD2	TRBJ2-3	CSAGTSRADTQYF	TGCAGTGCTGGGACTAGCCGCGCAGATACGCAGTATTTT
NA	TRBV12-3/TRBV12-4	TRBD2	TRBJ2-5	CATGTSGLQETQYF	TGTGCCACCGGGACTAGCGGCCTCCAAGAGACCCAGTACTTC
few	TRBV7-3	TRBD2	TRBJ2-2	CASSLSSGRALTGELFF	TGTGCCAGCAGCTTATCAAGCGGGAGGGCGCTCACCGGGGAGCTGTTTTTT
many	TRBV12-3/TRBV12-4	TRBD1	TRBJ1-1	CASKRTGNTEAFF	TGTGCCAGCAAGCGGACAGGGAACACTGAAGCTTTCTTT
few	TRBV12-3/TRBV12-4	NA	TRBJ2-1	CASTINDNEQFF	TGTGCCAGCACTATTAACGACAATGAGCAGTTCTTC
few	TRBV24-1	NA	TRBJ2-1	CATSDRGFTYNEQFF	TGTGCCACCAGTGATCGCGGGTTCACCTACAATGAGCAGTTCTTC
few	TRBV6-1	NA	TRBJ2-1	CASREWGNEQFF	TGTGCCAGCAGGGAATGGGGGAATGAGCAGTTCTTC
few	TRBV2	TRBD1	TRBJ2-7	CASKPTGASSYEQYF	TGTGCCAGCAAGCCGACAGGGGCGAGCTCCTACGAGCAGTACTTC
many	TRBV7-6	NA	TRBJ1-2	CASSLIMDGNYGYTF	TGTGCCAGCAGCTTAATAATGGACGGTAACTATGGCTACACCTTC
few	TRBV7-2	TRBD2	TRBJ2-5	CASSASGPGTQYF	TGTGCCAGCAGCGCTAGCGGCCCCGGGACCCAGTACTTC
NA	TRBV6-5	TRBD1	TRBJ1-2	CASRGTGAGNYGYTF	TGTGCCAGCAGAGGCACAGGGGCAGGGAACTATGGCTACACCTTC
NA	TRBV19	TRBD2	TRBJ2-7	CASSISSGTSYEQYF	TGTGCCAGTAGTATAAGTAGCGGGACATCCTACGAGCAGTACTTC
few	TRBV12-5	NA	TRBJ2-3	CASGPPKPSDTQYF	TGTGCTAGTGGTCCCCCGAAGCCCTCCGATACGCAGTATTTT
NA	TRBV15	TRBD1	TRBJ1-2	CATSIPGQNYGYTF	TGTGCCACCAGTATTCCGGGACAGAACTATGGCTACACCTTC
NA	TRBV4-1	TRBD2	TRBJ2-5	CASRGEREGQETQYF	TGCGCCAGCAGGGGGGAGCGGGAGGGCCAAGAGACCCAGTACTTC
NA	TRBV29-1	NA	TRBJ2-7	CSVLSPGHSYEQYF	TGCAGCGTGCTAAGTCCGGGACACTCCTACGAGCAGTACTTC
NA	TRBV29-1	TRBD2	TRBJ2-3	CSVGTSGAITDTQYF	TGCAGCGTTGGGACTAGCGGGGCTATCACAGATACGCAGTATTTT
few	TRBV7-9	TRBD2	TRBJ2-2	CASSFTGTSPTGELFF	TGTGCCAGCAGCTTCACCGGGACTAGCCCCACCGGGGAGCTGTTTTTT
NA	TRBV7-2	TRBD1	TRBJ2-2	CASSAGTGRYTGELFF	TGTGCCAGCAGCGCTGGGACAGGGCGGTACACCGGGGAGCTGTTTTTT
NA	TRBV25-1	NA	TRBJ2-2	CARVGAGLSNTGELFF	TGTGCCAGGGTCGGGGCGGGCCTCTCGAACACCGGGGAGCTGTTTTTT
few	TRBV7-2	TRBD2	TRBJ2-3	CASSVTGLAGGGDTQYF	TGTGCCAGCAGCGTTACGGGACTAGCGGGAGGGGGCGATACGCAGTATTTT
many	TRBV12-3/TRBV12-4	NA	TRBJ1-1	CASLGGWTEAFF	TGTGCCAGCCTAGGGGGTTGGACTGAAGCTTTCTTT
NA	TRBV6-5	TRBD2	TRBJ2-1	CASNSSGTSYNEQFF	TGTGCCAGCAATTCCTCCGGGACTAGTTACAATGAGCAGTTCTTC
many	TRBV7-2	NA	TRBJ2-5	CASSFRRFQETQYF	TGTGCCAGCAGCTTTCGCAGATTCCAAGAGACCCAGTACTTC